The clone carrying this T cell receptor (beta chain) was counted many times. What it binds is not known. These data are taken from a study of T cells in Graves' hyperthyroidism and ophthalmopathy. Findings and limits, study-wide: Ophthalmopathy stood apart from stable hyperthyroidism in a 13 V-J model. Progression to ophthalmopathy was predicted a median of 6.5 months early.

The TCR beta CDR3 regions underwent amplification using RNA transcripts as the source. TCR CDR3 regions were first amplified by RT-PCR with HTBI primers. TCRdb independently ran MiXCR on the multiplex PCR reads; one entry per CDR3 protein. The sample shows 750,000 to 900,000 distinct CDR3 sequences, more than 30% of them seen only once. Reasons for excluding patients were uncontrolled infection, other autoimmune disease, pregnancy or lactation. Together with thyroid ultrasound, orbital computed tomography, serum thyroxine and TRAb, clinical symptoms were used for diagnoses. There are 14 residues in the CDR3. Germline V gene sequence: CDR1 DFQATT, CDR2 SNEGSKA (reference sequence). The V gene lost 1 base and the J gene lost 5 bases, with 14 bases spanning the gap.

This chain joins TRBV20-1 and TRBJ2-5, with D perhaps matching TRBD1 or TRBD2 (5 bases each). The sequenced material came from blood. This sequence originates from a man younger than 35 with Graves' hyperthyroidism. CDR3 DNA: TGCAGTGCTAGAGCGGGACGGTCCGCCGAGACCCAGTACTTC. Its translation is CSARAGRSAETQYF.